The present T cell receptor (beta chain) was sequenced within a study of cytomegalovirus exposure and HLA in healthy donors. Study-wide results and caveats: The tendency of first-cohort TCR clusters to co-occur in the roughly 120 validation repertoires was the finding of a later analysis.

In the case of this clone: Its specificity is unknown. Other DNA sequences from this sample encode an identical CDR3 as well.

Only in-frame clones appear in the TCRdb table, and some are missing; sequencing was by immunoSEQ multiplex PCR. The sample contains about 160,000 clones, less than 90% of which appear only once. This CDR3 has 14 amino acids. The V end was cut by 2 bases, the J end by 0 bases, with 9 bases between. Germline loops: CDR1 SGHTS, CDR2 YDEGEE. The source material was PBMCs. This TCR was sampled from a man aged 30 to 39 in good health and CMV-seropositive. The chain uses TRBV5-8 and TRBJ2-7, with D possibly matching TRBD2 (5 bases). The CDR3 is CASSFRGISYEQYF. CDR3 bases: TGTGCCAGCAGCTTCCGAGGGATCTCCTACGAGCAGTACTTC. Together with reference TRBV5-8 and TRBJ2-7, the CDR3 gives the full variable domain: EAGVTQSPTHLIKTRGQQATLRCSPISGHTSVYWYQQALGLGLQFLLWYDEGEERNRGNFPPRFSGRQFPNYSSELNVNALELEDSALYLCASSFRGISYEQYFGPGTRLTVT.